The 15 T cell receptor beta chains given below trace back to one sample, sequenced in a study of blood T cells in healthy people across ages (dated by TCRdb to the mid-2010s). Libraries were constructed by 5' RACE. The sample was run on an Illumina HiSeq 2500. The second PCR ran for roughly 7 to 12 cycles and used a J-beta primer mix along with a sample-barcoded 5' primer. TCRdb cleaned the public reads at Q25 with fastp, built clones with MiXCR and kept in-frame beta chains. Entries that share a CDR3 protein sequence are merged under the most common genes and DNA. The sample records some 1.1 million distinct CDR3 sequences, 35% to 40% of which are singletons. The ten largest clones capture roughly 14% of the sample. Sequencing input: blood. All receptors come from a man in his late teens or twenties in good health.

The chain links TRBV9 to TRBJ2-3; the match to TRBD2 covers 8 bases. With 4 bases clipped from V and 2 bases from J, the junction kept 21 bases outside the gene matches. The CDR3 consists of 20 residues. CDR1 is SGDLS and CDR2 is YYNGEE in the germline V gene. The CDR3 reads CASSPRSGGATIRVTDTQYF. CDR3 nucleotides: TGTGCCAGCAGCCCACGGAGCGGGGGCGCTACTATAAGAGTCACAGATACGCAGTATTTT.

The V and J genes are TRBV7-2 and TRBJ2-2; 11 positions match TRBD2. This CDR3 region has 16 residues. With 5 bases clipped from V and 3 bases from J, the junction kept 5 bases outside the gene matches. In germline, CDR1 is SGHTA, CDR2 FQGNSA. CDR3 protein: CASSPRLAGYTGELFF. CDR3 DNA: TGTGCCAGCAGCCCCCGACTAGCGGGGTACACCGGGGAGCTGTTTTTT.

A few counts support this clonotype. The chain's CDR3 is CASSRQGAEGYTF. CDR3 nucleotide sequence: TGTGCCAGCAGTAGACAGGGGGCGGAGGGCTACACCTTC. V usage is TRBV25-1 and J usage is TRBJ1-2; 10 nucleotides agree with TRBD1. V shed 5 bases and J 8 bases; nucleotides not matched to a gene: 5. CDR1 MGHDK and CDR2 SYGVNS come from the germline V gene. This CDR3 comprises 13 residues.

This clonotype has more than one count but fewer than ten. J is TRBJ2-5 and V is TRBV20-1, with 11 bases that match TRBD2. The V and J ends lost 4 bases and 3 bases, in that order; junction bases with no gene match: 4. Germline lookup yields CDR1 DFQATT and CDR2 SNEGSKA (reference sequence). The CDR3 is 14 residues long. CDR3 coding DNA: TGCAGTGCTACACCGACTAGCGGGGAAGAGACCCAGTACTTC. Protein: CSATPTSGEETQYF.

This clonotype was observed a handful of times. The chain links TRBV7-9 to TRBJ2-5; a possible D gene is TRBD1 (5 bases). CDR1 SEHNR and CDR2 FQNEAQ come from the germline V gene (reference sequence). The ends were cut back, 3 bases at V and 5 bases at J, with 19 bases in the middle. CDR3 length: 16 amino acids. Written as DNA, the CDR3 is TGTGCCAGCAGCTTTCAGGGTTTGAGTAATCAGGAGACCCAGTACTTC. Its translation is CASSFQGLSNQETQYF. The whole variable domain, filled in from reference TRBV7-9 and TRBJ2-5, reads DTGVSQNPRHKITKRGQNVTFRCDPISEHNRLYWYRQTLGQGPEFLTYFQNEAQLEKSRLLSDRFSAERPKGSFSTLEIQRTEQGDSAMYLCASSFQGLSNQETQYFGPGTRLLVL.

This clonotype has ten or more counts. J is TRBJ1-2 and V is TRBV2, with D perhaps TRBD1 (6 bases). This CDR3 has 13 residues. The V and J ends lost 4 bases and 3 bases respectively, with 9 bases between them. Germline CDR1 SNHLY, CDR2 FYNNEI. The CDR3 bases are TGTGCCAGCAGTGGACAGGATTACTATGGCTACACCTTC. Translating it yields CASSGQDYYGYTF. Full variable domain (remainder filled in from reference TRBV2 and TRBJ1-2): EPEVTQTPSHQVTQMGQEVILRCVPISNHLYFYWYRQILGQKVEFLVSFYNNEISEKSEIFDDQFSVERPDGSNFTLKIRSTKLEDSAMYFCASSGQDYYGYTFGSGTRLTVV.

V usage is TRBV12-3 or TRBV12-4 and J usage is TRBJ1-5; a possible D gene is TRBD1 (5 bases). This CDR3 is built from 15 residues. Trimming took 1 base from V and 3 from J, leaving 10 bases between them. In DNA form, the CDR3 reads TGTGCCAGCAGTTTAGTGCAGGGCTTCAATCAGCCCCAGCATTTT. Encoded protein: CASSLVQGFNQPQHF.

V gene TRBV9 combines with J gene TRBJ2-7; 9 nucleotides line up with TRBD2. The V gene's germline CDR1 is SGDLS and CDR2 YYNGEE. The CDR3 covers 16 residues. V shed 1 base, J shed 7 bases, and the junction held 12 bases outside the gene matches. The CDR3 here is CASSVWERGAGNEQYF. DNA of the CDR3: TGTGCCAGCAGCGTATGGGAGCGGGGGGCCGGGAATGAGCAGTACTTC.

This clonotype was found a few times. J is TRBJ1-3 and V is TRBV9, with a weak D call TRBD1 (5 bases). Trimming took off 4 bases at V and 2 bases at J, with 16 bases between the two ends. The CDR3 sequence is 16 residues long. Germline V gives CDR1 SGDLS, CDR2 YYNGEE. The CDR3 nucleotides read TGTGCCAGCAGCCCTGGGACCTTGGTGCCTGGAAACACCATATATTTT. The encoded protein is CASSPGTLVPGNTIYF. The full variable domain, in which reference TRBV9 and TRBJ1-3 provide the parts outside the CDR3, is DSGVTQTPKHLITATGQRVTLRCSPRSGDLSVYWYQQSLDQGLQFLIQYYNGEERAKGNILERFSAQQFPDLHSELNLSSLELGDSALYFCASSPGTLVPGNTIYFGEGSWLTVV.

The genes are TRBV9 and TRBJ1-4; no clear D gene. Germline assignment: CDR1 SGDLS and CDR2 YYNGEE. Trimming pared 3 bases from V and 2 bases from J, leaving 11 bases between. CDR3 size: 15 residues. DNA for the CDR3: TGTGCCAGCAGCGAGGGCAGGCCGACTAATGAAAAACTGTTTTTT. Translating gives CASSEGRPTNEKLFF.

On this clonotype itself: A read error may produce the germline difference seen at one junction end. J is TRBJ2-5 and V is TRBV13; TRBD1 aligns across 7 bases. Per the germline V gene, CDR1 is PRHDT and CDR2 is FYEKMQ (reference sequence). The CDR3 loop spans 16 amino acids. CDR3 DNA: TGTGCCGGCAGCCTTGGAGTTAAAGACAGGGCTGAAGAGCAGTACTTC. Its translation: CAGSLGVKDRAEEQYF. Using reference TRBV13 and TRBJ2-5 for the parts outside the CDR3, the full variable domain is AAGVIQSPRHLIKEKRETATLKCYPIPRHDTVYWYQQGPGQDPQFLISFYEKMQSDKGSIPDRFSAQQFSDYHSELNMSSLELGDSALYFCAGSLGVKDRAEEQYFGPGTRLLVL.

This sequence joins TRBV27 and TRBJ1-1; 9 bases are shared with TRBD1. The length of the CDR3 is 15 residues. V shed 2 bases, J shed 4 bases, and the junction held 5 bases outside the gene matches. In germline, CDR1 is MNHEY, CDR2 SMNVEV (reference sequence). CDR3 nucleotide sequence: TGTGCCAGCAGTTTAGAGACAGGGGGGAGCACTGAAGCTTTCTTT. The encoded protein is CASSLETGGSTEAFF.

The chain combines TRBV5-1 with TRBJ1-1; tentatively, D is TRBD1 (5 bases). V was cut by 0 bases and J by 0 bases, with 12 bases left in between. This CDR3 has 16 amino acids. Germline V gives CDR1 SGHRS, CDR2 YFSETQ. The CDR3 nucleotides read TGCGCCAGCAGCTTGGCCGCCGACAGACTGAACACTGAAGCTTTCTTT. It specifies CASSLAADRLNTEAFF. The full variable domain, completed using reference TRBV5-1 and TRBJ1-1, is KAGVTQTPRYLIKTRGQQVTLSCSPISGHRSVSWYQQTPGQGLQFLFEYFSETQRNKGNFPGRFSGRQFSNSRSEMNVSTLELGDSALYLCASSLAADRLNTEAFFGQGTRLTVV.

This chain connects TRBV29-1 to TRBJ2-1; D may be TRBD1 or TRBD2 (6 bases each). The V gene lost 4 bases and the J gene lost 4 bases, with 17 bases spanning the gap. Germline values: CDR1 SQVTM, CDR2 ANQGSEA. The CDR3 totals 15 residues. Here the CDR3 reads CSVGGGRDGYNEQFF. For the CDR3, the DNA is TGCAGCGTTGGAGGGGGGCGGGACGGTTACAATGAGCAGTTCTTC.

This rearrangement joins TRBV7-2 to TRBJ1-1; 7 bases line up with TRBD1. The CDR3 extends over 15 amino acids. The germline CDR1 and CDR2 sequences are SGHTA and FQGNSA. Germline trimming cut 6 bases from V and 5 bases from J; bases unmatched to any gene: 12. The CDR3 DNA reads TGTGCCAGCAGATTCGAGTCAGGGGGAGGGACTGAAGCTTTCTTT. Its protein is CASRFESGGGTEAFF.